This is a list of T cell receptor beta chains from one sample in a study of shared clonotypes between healthy human individuals. Libraries were prepared by immunoSEQ multiplex PCR; TCRdb keeps only in-frame clonotypes and omits some of them. This sample carries 2,100,000 or so clones, approximately 94% of them seen once, and the ten largest clones take more than 0.1%. Sequencing was carried out using naive CD4+ T cells sorted from blood. The receptor source for this set is a man between 18 and 29 years old in good health. Each CDR3 is given with its conserved first and last residue. Fields, in order: J gene, D gene, clone size, V gene, CDR3 length, CDR3 protein, CDR3 DNA. A D gene is named only where the DNA matches it firmly. Expanded clones are given a class, and other clones once, few, many or no size at all.

j_call: TRBJ2-7; d_call: TRBD2; clone_size: -; v_call: TRBV10-1; cdr3_length: 14; cdr3_aa: CASSEYLAGSEQYF; cdr3_nt: TGCGCCAGCAGTGAATACCTAGCGGGAAGCGAGCAGTACTTC
j_call: TRBJ2-7; d_call: -; clone_size: -; v_call: TRBV4-1; cdr3_length: 13; cdr3_aa: CASSPDGQYEQYF; cdr3_nt: TGCGCCAGCAGTCCTGACGGACAGTACGAGCAGTACTTC
j_call: TRBJ2-5; d_call: TRBD1; clone_size: -; v_call: TRBV10-1; cdr3_length: 13; cdr3_aa: CASSKGQQETQYF; cdr3_nt: TGCGCCAGCAGCAAGGGACAGCAAGAGACCCAGTACTTC
j_call: TRBJ1-1; d_call: -; clone_size: once; v_call: TRBV19; cdr3_length: 12; cdr3_aa: CASSIKGRGAFF; cdr3_nt: TGTGCCAGTAGTATCAAAGGTCGTGGGGCTTTCTTT
j_call: TRBJ2-7; d_call: -; clone_size: once; v_call: TRBV6-6; cdr3_length: 13; cdr3_aa: CASSSTQAGEQYF; cdr3_nt: TGTGCCAGCAGTTCGACACAGGCCGGTGAGCAGTACTTC
j_call: TRBJ2-7; d_call: -; clone_size: -; v_call: TRBV18; cdr3_length: 14; cdr3_aa: CASSPPGSTYEQYF; cdr3_nt: TGTGCCAGCTCACCACCCGGGAGCACCTACGAGCAGTACTTC
j_call: TRBJ2-5; d_call: TRBD2; clone_size: -; v_call: TRBV2; cdr3_length: 15; cdr3_aa: CASSGVAGGQETQYF; cdr3_nt: TGTGCCAGCAGTGGTGTTGCGGGGGGGCAAGAGACCCAGTACTTC
j_call: TRBJ1-2; d_call: TRBD1; clone_size: -; v_call: TRBV5-1; cdr3_length: 13; cdr3_aa: CASSSTGVGGYTF; cdr3_nt: TGCGCCAGCAGCTCCACAGGGGTCGGTGGCTACACCTTC
j_call: TRBJ1-5; d_call: -; clone_size: -; v_call: TRBV19; cdr3_length: 16; cdr3_aa: CASSPQTGGSNQPQHF; cdr3_nt: TGTGCCAGTAGTCCCCAGACGGGGGGGAGCAATCAGCCCCAGCATTTT
j_call: TRBJ2-1; d_call: -; clone_size: -; v_call: TRBV5-1; cdr3_length: 12; cdr3_aa: CASSLEAGRQFF; cdr3_nt: TGCGCCAGCAGCTTGGAAGCGGGCCGGCAGTTCTTC
j_call: TRBJ1-2; d_call: -; clone_size: -; v_call: TRBV29-1; cdr3_length: 13; cdr3_aa: CSVDRATNYGYTF; cdr3_nt: TGCAGCGTTGACAGGGCTACTAACTATGGCTACACCTTC
j_call: TRBJ1-1; d_call: -; clone_size: -; v_call: TRBV5-1; cdr3_length: 15; cdr3_aa: CASSLLHQVNTEAFF; cdr3_nt: TGCGCCAGCAGCTTGTTACATCAGGTGAACACTGAAGCTTTCTTT
j_call: TRBJ2-1; d_call: TRBD2; clone_size: -; v_call: TRBV4-3; cdr3_length: 19; cdr3_aa: CASSQDRFSAGGALNEQFF; cdr3_nt: TGCGCCAGCAGCCAAGATCGGTTTTCAGCGGGAGGGGCCTTGAATGAGCAGTTCTTC
j_call: TRBJ1-2; d_call: -; clone_size: -; v_call: TRBV27; cdr3_length: 14; cdr3_aa: CASSLQGVGYGYTF; cdr3_nt: TGTGCCAGCAGTTTACAAGGGGTTGGCTATGGCTACACCTTC
j_call: TRBJ2-1; d_call: TRBD2; clone_size: -; v_call: TRBV11-3; cdr3_length: 16; cdr3_aa: CASSLGWAGGFREQFF; cdr3_nt: TGTGCCAGCAGCTTAGGCTGGGCGGGAGGTTTCCGGGAGCAGTTCTTC
j_call: TRBJ2-7; d_call: TRBD1; clone_size: -; v_call: TRBV5-1; cdr3_length: 16; cdr3_aa: CASSLNGQGVSYEQYF; cdr3_nt: TGCGCCAGCAGCTTGAACGGACAGGGGGTTTCCTACGAGCAGTACTTC
j_call: TRBJ1-1; d_call: -; clone_size: -; v_call: TRBV29-1; cdr3_length: 16; cdr3_aa: CSVDRGQGFMNTEAFF; cdr3_nt: TGCAGCGTTGACAGGGGTCAAGGTTTCATGAACACTGAAGCTTTCTTT
j_call: TRBJ1-5; d_call: -; clone_size: -; v_call: TRBV19; cdr3_length: 16; cdr3_aa: CASSILQGISNQPQHF; cdr3_nt: TGTGCCAGTAGTATCCTTCAGGGGATCAGCAATCAGCCCCAGCATTTT
j_call: TRBJ2-5; d_call: -; clone_size: -; v_call: TRBV6-1; cdr3_length: 15; cdr3_aa: CASRWDLIETETQYF; cdr3_nt: TGTGCCAGCAGATGGGACTTAATTGAGACGGAGACCCAGTACTTC
j_call: TRBJ1-4; d_call: -; clone_size: -; v_call: TRBV7-9; cdr3_length: 14; cdr3_aa: CASSFRSPNEKLFF; cdr3_nt: TGTGCCAGCAGCTTCAGGAGTCCCAATGAAAAACTGTTTTTT
j_call: TRBJ1-1; d_call: TRBD1; clone_size: -; v_call: TRBV6-1; cdr3_length: 15; cdr3_aa: CASSDPGTEKNEAFF; cdr3_nt: TGTGCCAGCAGTGACCCCGGGACAGAAAAAAATGAAGCTTTCTTT
j_call: TRBJ1-1; d_call: -; clone_size: -; v_call: TRBV11-1; cdr3_length: 14; cdr3_aa: CASSKVSGSVEAFF; cdr3_nt: TGTGCCAGCAGTAAGGTGTCAGGATCGGTTGAAGCTTTCTTT
j_call: TRBJ2-5; d_call: TRBD2; clone_size: once; v_call: TRBV2; cdr3_length: 17; cdr3_aa: CASSPGLAGMGGETQYF; cdr3_nt: TGTGCCAGCAGCCCGGGGCTAGCGGGAATGGGGGGAGAGACCCAGTACTTC
j_call: TRBJ2-1; d_call: -; clone_size: -; v_call: TRBV9; cdr3_length: 13; cdr3_aa: CASSVVQGGEQFF; cdr3_nt: TGTGCCAGCAGCGTAGTGCAGGGCGGTGAGCAGTTCTTC
j_call: TRBJ1-2; d_call: -; clone_size: -; v_call: TRBV7-2; cdr3_length: 15; cdr3_aa: CASEAKGVGNYGYTF; cdr3_nt: TGTGCCAGCGAAGCCAAGGGGGTCGGAAACTATGGCTACACCTTC
j_call: TRBJ1-5; d_call: -; clone_size: -; v_call: TRBV30; cdr3_length: 16; cdr3_aa: CAWKKGRLDSNQPQHF; cdr3_nt: TGTGCCTGGAAAAAAGGCAGGTTGGATAGCAATCAGCCCCAGCATTTT
j_call: TRBJ1-6; d_call: -; clone_size: few; v_call: TRBV10-3; cdr3_length: 13; cdr3_aa: CAISEGNSPPLHF; cdr3_nt: TGTGCCATCAGTGAAGGTAACTCTCCACCCCTCCACTTT
j_call: TRBJ2-4; d_call: -; clone_size: -; v_call: TRBV5-1; cdr3_length: 13; cdr3_aa: CASRFSEKNIQYF; cdr3_nt: TGCGCCAGCAGGTTTAGCGAAAAAAACATTCAGTACTTC
j_call: TRBJ2-1; d_call: TRBD1; clone_size: -; v_call: TRBV7-9; cdr3_length: 12; cdr3_aa: CASSLSGGGEFF; cdr3_nt: TGTGCCAGCAGCTTATCAGGGGGTGGGGAGTTCTTC
j_call: TRBJ2-4; d_call: TRBD1; clone_size: few; v_call: TRBV6-6; cdr3_length: 13; cdr3_aa: CASSGRDRVNSDF; cdr3_nt: TGTGCCAGCAGTGGTCGGGACAGGGTGAATTCGGACTTC
j_call: TRBJ1-1; d_call: -; clone_size: -; v_call: TRBV9; cdr3_length: 13; cdr3_aa: CASSPRMNTEAFF; cdr3_nt: TGTGCCAGCAGCCCACGGATGAACACTGAAGCTTTCTTT
j_call: TRBJ1-2; d_call: -; clone_size: -; v_call: TRBV28; cdr3_length: 12; cdr3_aa: CASSLNAYGYTF; cdr3_nt: TGTGCCAGCAGTTTAAATGCTTATGGCTACACCTTC
j_call: TRBJ1-6; d_call: -; clone_size: -; v_call: TRBV27; cdr3_length: 19; cdr3_aa: CASSLSWINGGSYNSPLHF; cdr3_nt: TGTGCCAGCAGTTTATCATGGATAAACGGAGGCTCCTATAATTCACCCCTCCACTTT
j_call: TRBJ1-1; d_call: TRBD1; clone_size: -; v_call: TRBV28; cdr3_length: 16; cdr3_aa: CASSSPPGGGGTEAFF; cdr3_nt: TGTGCCAGCAGCTCTCCCCCAGGGGGCGGTGGCACTGAAGCTTTCTTT
j_call: TRBJ2-3; d_call: TRBD2; clone_size: -; v_call: TRBV18; cdr3_length: 14; cdr3_aa: CASSLAVSTDTQYF; cdr3_nt: TGTGCCAGCTCCCTAGCGGTTAGCACAGATACGCAGTATTTT
j_call: TRBJ1-2; d_call: -; clone_size: -; v_call: TRBV27; cdr3_length: 15; cdr3_aa: CASSLSHGVPYGYTF; cdr3_nt: TGTGCCAGCAGTTTATCTCATGGGGTCCCCTATGGCTACACCTTC
j_call: TRBJ2-5; d_call: -; clone_size: -; v_call: TRBV5-1; cdr3_length: 14; cdr3_aa: CASSLSYSEETQYF; cdr3_nt: TGCGCCAGCAGCTTGAGCTATTCGGAAGAGACCCAGTACTTC
j_call: TRBJ2-3; d_call: TRBD2; clone_size: -; v_call: TRBV10-3; cdr3_length: 13; cdr3_aa: CATLADSTDTQYF; cdr3_nt: TGTGCCACCCTAGCGGATAGCACAGATACGCAGTATTTT
j_call: TRBJ2-2; d_call: TRBD2; clone_size: -; v_call: TRBV10-1; cdr3_length: 16; cdr3_aa: CASSHSGAAGTGELFF; cdr3_nt: TGCGCCAGCAGTCATAGCGGGGCGGCGGGGACCGGGGAGCTGTTTTTT
j_call: TRBJ2-5; d_call: -; clone_size: -; v_call: TRBV4-1; cdr3_length: 13; cdr3_aa: CASSQVSQETQYF; cdr3_nt: TGCGCCAGCAGCCAAGTTTCGCAAGAGACCCAGTACTTC
j_call: TRBJ2-7; d_call: -; clone_size: -; v_call: TRBV5-1; cdr3_length: 13; cdr3_aa: CASSLDLGSEQYF; cdr3_nt: TGCGCCAGCAGCTTGGATCTGGGGTCCGAGCAGTACTTC
j_call: TRBJ2-7; d_call: TRBD1; clone_size: -; v_call: TRBV5-1; cdr3_length: 15; cdr3_aa: CASSPDGQGVSEQYF; cdr3_nt: TGCGCCAGCAGCCCGGACGGACAGGGAGTTTCCGAGCAGTACTTC
j_call: TRBJ1-2; d_call: -; clone_size: -; v_call: TRBV10-3; cdr3_length: 17; cdr3_aa: CAISEASGLVLNYGYTF; cdr3_nt: TGTGCCATCAGTGAGGCTTCAGGCCTGGTTCTAAACTATGGCTACACCTTC
j_call: TRBJ1-1; d_call: TRBD1; clone_size: -; v_call: TRBV10-3; cdr3_length: 14; cdr3_aa: CAISDGTGGTEAFF; cdr3_nt: TGTGCCATCAGTGACGGGACAGGGGGCACTGAAGCTTTCTTT
j_call: TRBJ2-5; d_call: -; clone_size: -; v_call: TRBV7-8; cdr3_length: 15; cdr3_aa: CASSSPPWIQETQYF; cdr3_nt: TGTGCCAGCAGCTCCCCCCCGTGGATCCAAGAGACCCAGTACTTC
j_call: TRBJ2-1; d_call: -; clone_size: -; v_call: TRBV7-2; cdr3_length: 15; cdr3_aa: CASSSKTGLHNEQFF; cdr3_nt: TGTGCCAGCAGTTCGAAAACGGGACTTCACAATGAGCAGTTCTTC
j_call: TRBJ2-1; d_call: TRBD2; clone_size: -; v_call: TRBV14; cdr3_length: 14; cdr3_aa: CASSLLAGGSEQFF; cdr3_nt: TGTGCCAGCAGCCTACTAGCGGGAGGAAGTGAGCAGTTCTTC
j_call: TRBJ2-7; d_call: -; clone_size: -; v_call: TRBV4-1; cdr3_length: 15; cdr3_aa: CASSQEGVGGYEQYF; cdr3_nt: TGCGCCAGCAGCCAAGAAGGGGTAGGGGGCTACGAGCAGTACTTC
j_call: TRBJ2-5; d_call: -; clone_size: -; v_call: TRBV29-1; cdr3_length: 13; cdr3_aa: CSVERDLQETQYF; cdr3_nt: TGCAGCGTTGAGAGGGATCTTCAAGAGACCCAGTACTTC
j_call: TRBJ1-1; d_call: TRBD1; clone_size: -; v_call: TRBV13; cdr3_length: 15; cdr3_aa: CASSPGQKGNTEAFF; cdr3_nt: TGTGCCAGCAGCCCGGGACAGAAGGGGAACACTGAAGCTTTCTTT
j_call: TRBJ2-5; d_call: -; clone_size: -; v_call: TRBV5-1; cdr3_length: 14; cdr3_aa: CASSQGTSGETQYF; cdr3_nt: TGCGCCAGCAGCCAAGGGACATCAGGGGAGACCCAGTACTTC
j_call: TRBJ1-2; d_call: -; clone_size: -; v_call: TRBV2; cdr3_length: 14; cdr3_aa: CASNVEAVFYGYTF; cdr3_nt: TGTGCCAGCAATGTGGAAGCCGTCTTCTATGGCTACACCTTC
j_call: TRBJ1-4; d_call: -; clone_size: -; v_call: TRBV5-1; cdr3_length: 14; cdr3_aa: CASSLAGSNEKLFF; cdr3_nt: TGCGCCAGCAGCTTGGCCGGCTCTAATGAAAAACTGTTTTTT
j_call: TRBJ2-7; d_call: -; clone_size: -; v_call: TRBV30; cdr3_length: 13; cdr3_aa: CAWSQRVAYEQYF; cdr3_nt: TGTGCCTGGAGTCAACGGGTTGCCTACGAGCAGTACTTC
j_call: TRBJ1-2; d_call: -; clone_size: once; v_call: TRBV6-6; cdr3_length: 13; cdr3_aa: CASSLSRGYGYTF; cdr3_nt: TGTGCCAGCAGCCTCTCCAGGGGCTATGGCTACACCTTC